The 29 T cell receptor beta chains below come from one sample, sequenced in a study of cytomegalovirus exposure and HLA in healthy donors. The method was immunoSEQ multiplex PCR; TCRdb's version includes in-frame clones alone and lacks a portion of them. The data show approximately 200,000 clones, roughly 81% seen once. Material for sequencing was PBMCs. Source of these receptors: a woman between 25 and 40 years old in good health and CMV-seronegative.

This chain connects TRBV5-1 to TRBJ2-2; 10 bases line up with TRBD2. Germline-derived CDR1 and CDR2 are SGHRS and YFSETQ. V lost 2 bases, J lost 5 bases, and 9 bases stayed unmatched. This CDR3 comprises 17 residues. The CDR3 DNA reads TGCGCCAGCAGCTTACCCCTTCTAGCGGGAGCTACCGGGGAGCTGTTTTTT. Protein product: CASSLPLLAGATGELFF.

This clone was observed once. The chain combines TRBV7-7 with TRBJ2-3; tentative D call: TRBD1 (5 bases). Per germline, CDR1 SSHAT and CDR2 FNYEAQ (reference sequence). There are 15 residues in the CDR3. Trimming shortened V by 1 base and J by 2 bases, and 10 bases separated the two germline ends. The CDR3 protein is CASSLGGSHTDTQYF. CDR3 DNA: TGTGCCAGCAGCTTAGGGGGCTCCCACACAGATACGCAGTATTTT.

This clone was seen once. This chain connects TRBV7-6 to TRBJ2-1; 8 bases are a match to TRBD2. Germline-derived CDR1 and CDR2 are SGHVS and FNYEAQ. This CDR3 contains 16 residues. V gave up 5 bases and J gave up 10 bases; unmatched junction bases: 16. The CDR3 loop reads CASSPWDGRDGVEQFF. The CDR3 DNA reads as TGTGCCAGCAGCCCCTGGGACGGGAGGGATGGTGTGGAGCAGTTCTTC.

This chain's CDR3 is CASSDHGTGTDTQYF. CDR3 nucleotide sequence: TGTGCCAGCAGCGACCATGGGACAGGCACAGATACGCAGTATTTT. The chain is built from TRBV11-2 and TRBJ2-3; 7 nucleotides line up with TRBD1. In germline, CDR1 is SGHAT, CDR2 FQNNGV. The CDR3 totals 15 residues. Germline trimming cut 5 bases from V and 1 base from J; bases unmatched to any gene: 6.

The V call is TRBV12-5, the J call TRBJ2-7; tentative D call: TRBD1 (6 bases). The germline V gene encodes CDR1 LGHNT and CDR2 FRNRAP. V was cut by 3 bases and J by 4 bases, with 13 bases left in between. CDR3 length equals 14 residues. DNA of the CDR3: TGTGCTAGTGGTTTACAGGGCACGGGTTACGAGCAGTACTTC. Amino acid sequence: CASGLQGTGYEQYF.

This clone came up a few times. The chain couples TRBV27 to TRBJ2-7; TRBD2 might be the D (8 bases). The V and J ends lost 5 bases and 9 bases respectively, with 17 bases between them. The CDR3 is 13 residues long. CDR1 and CDR2 (germline): MNHEY, SMNVEV (reference sequence). DNA of the CDR3: TGTGCCAGCAGTCGCGACAGGGCGGGAGGGCAGTACTTC. This codes for CASSRDRAGGQYF.

The rearrangement joins TRBV4-2 to TRBJ1-1, with a possible D match to TRBD1 (5 bases). Looked up from germline, CDR1 is LGHNA and CDR2 is YNFKEQ. The length of the CDR3 is 15 residues. V dropped 1 base and J dropped 0 bases, with 9 bases sitting between them. The CDR3 loop reads CASSQVRGMNTEAFF. The CDR3 bases are TGTGCCAGCAGCCAAGTCCGGGGGATGAACACTGAAGCTTTCTTT.

The chain combines TRBV5-4 with TRBJ1-5, with D possibly being TRBD1 (6 bases). Trimming pared 5 bases from V and 7 bases from J, leaving 13 bases between. CDR1 and CDR2 (germline): SGHNT, YYREEE (reference sequence). CDR3 length: 13 amino acids. CDR3 sequence reads: CASRTGPNQPQHF. DNA of the CDR3: TGTGCCAGCAGAACAGGGCCCAACCAGCCCCAGCATTTT.

The chain employs TRBV18 and TRBJ1-6, with 8 nucleotides matching TRBD1. CDR1 is KGHSH, CDR2 LQKENI, per germline. The J segment lost 9 bases and the V segment lost 2 bases, leaving 6 bases of the junction unmatched. The CDR3 runs 15 residues. The CDR3 spells CASSPGTGAASPLHF. CDR3 in DNA: TGTGCCAGCTCACCAGGGACAGGAGCGGCTTCACCCCTCCACTTT. Full variable domain (missing parts from reference TRBV18 and TRBJ1-6): NAGVMQNPRHLVRRRGQEARLRCSPMKGHSHVYWYRQLPEEGLKFMVYLQKENIIDESGMPKERFSAEFPKEGPSILRIQQVVRGDSAAYFCASSPGTGAASPLHFGNGTRLTVT.

The gene calls are TRBV5-1 and TRBJ2-2, with a possible D match to TRBD2 (6 bases). This CDR3 comprises 16 residues. CDR1 is SGHRS and CDR2 is YFSETQ in the germline V gene. V gave up 2 bases and J gave up 0 bases, with 11 bases separating them. CDR3 region: CASSLVAATNTGELFF. The CDR3, as DNA: TGCGCCAGCAGCTTAGTAGCGGCTACGAACACCGGGGAGCTGTTTTTT.

The chain uses TRBV7-2 and TRBJ1-1; no reliable D call. The V end lost 0 bases, the J end lost 13 bases, and 15 bases lay between the germline ends. The CDR3 runs to 13 residues. Germline lookup yields CDR1 SGHTA and CDR2 FQGNSA. CDR3 DNA: TGTGCCAGCAGCTTAGCGCGGGCAGCGGAGGATTTCTTT. This translates into CASSLARAAEDFF.

This chain connects TRBV10-1 to TRBJ1-1; tentatively, D is TRBD1 (6 bases). V lost 2 bases and J 1 base, leaving 8 bases between the germline ends. Germline CDR1 reads WNHNN; CDR2 reads SYGVQD (reference sequence). The CDR3 is made up of 14 amino acids. The CDR3 spells CASSEGGANTEAFF. The DNA of the CDR3 is TGCGCCAGCAGTGAGGGGGGCGCGAACACTGAAGCTTTCTTT.

J is TRBJ2-7 and V is TRBV9; 8 positions match TRBD2. Trimming at V came to 4 bases and at J to 0 bases, leaving 6 bases not matched to a gene. CDR3 size: 15 residues. Germline V gives CDR1 SGDLS, CDR2 YYNGEE. The DNA of the CDR3 is TGTGCCAGCAGCACCCGTAGCGGGATCTCCTACGAGCAGTACTTC. Translation gives CASSTRSGISYEQYF. Full variable domain (missing parts from reference TRBV9 and TRBJ2-7): DSGVTQTPKHLITATGQRVTLRCSPRSGDLSVYWYQQSLDQGLQFLIQYYNGEERAKGNILERFSAQQFPDLHSELNLSSLELGDSALYFCASSTRSGISYEQYFGPGTRLTVT.

The V call is TRBV19, the J call TRBJ2-3; weak D call: TRBD1 (5 bases). This CDR3 is built from 14 residues. Germline CDR1 LNHDA, CDR2 SQIVND (reference sequence). V shed 9 bases and J shed 0 bases, with 13 bases lying between them. The CDR3 nucleotides read TGTGCCAGCCGAAGACAGACGAGCACAGATACGCAGTATTTT. The encoded protein is CASRRQTSTDTQYF.

V is TRBV5-1 and J is TRBJ2-5, with a possible D match to TRBD2 (7 bases). Trimming pared 4 bases from V and 1 base from J, leaving 23 bases between. The germline gives CDR1 SGHRS, CDR2 YFSETQ. The CDR3 covers 18 residues. The CDR3 sequence: CASSAGPVGGGAQETQYF. For the CDR3, the DNA is TGCGCCAGCAGCGCCGGACCAGTAGGTGGGGGGGCCCAAGAGACCCAGTACTTC.

The chain couples TRBV6-6 to TRBJ1-1, with a possible D match to TRBD1 (5 bases). The CDR3 contains 15 residues. Germline V gene data show CDR1 as MNHNY and CDR2 as SVGAGI (reference sequence). Between the trimmed V and J ends, which lost 6 bases and 1 base, there was a span of 15 bases. Written as DNA, the CDR3 is TGTGCCAGCAGCCCTCTCGACAGCTGGAACACTGAAGCTTTCTTT. Its translation is CASSPLDSWNTEAFF.

The V call is TRBV5-1, the J call TRBJ1-2; the match to TRBD1 covers 7 bases. This CDR3 comprises 17 residues. CDR1 is SGHRS, CDR2 YFSETQ, per germline. V shed 0 bases, J shed 1 base, and the junction held 9 bases outside the gene matches. CDR3 bases: TGCGCCAGCAGCTTGGCTAGACAGGGTGCCGTTAACTATGGCTACACCTTC. Translating it yields CASSLARQGAVNYGYTF.

The V and J genes are TRBV6-1 and TRBJ1-5; a weak D match, TRBD1 (5 bases). CDR1 is MNHNS and CDR2 is SASEGT in the germline V gene. V lost 7 bases to trimming and J lost 3 bases, with 10 bases between them. This CDR3 spans 13 amino acids. CDR3 sequence reads: CASTAGPNQPQHF. In DNA form, the CDR3 reads TGTGCCAGCACGGCAGGGCCCAATCAGCCCCAGCATTTT.

The V and J genes are TRBV19 and TRBJ2-7; TRBD1 matches 9 bases. The CDR3 extends over 16 amino acids. Trimming removed 5 bases from V and 0 bases from J; junction bases left unmatched: 8. Germline V gene data show CDR1 as LNHDA and CDR2 as SQIVND (reference sequence). This chain's CDR3 is CASSPAAGQGSYEQYF. Written as DNA, the CDR3 is TGTGCCAGTAGTCCAGCGGCGGGACAGGGCTCCTACGAGCAGTACTTC.

The rearrangement uses TRBV28 and TRBJ1-1; D unresolved. Germline lookup yields CDR1 MDHEN and CDR2 SYDVKM. The V end was cut by 2 bases, the J end by 5 bases, with 12 bases between. There are 14 residues in the CDR3. This chain's CDR3 is CASSLVQAGTEAFF. In DNA, the CDR3 is TGTGCCAGCAGTTTAGTTCAGGCGGGGACTGAAGCTTTCTTT. The variable domain in full, completed from reference TRBV28 and TRBJ1-1, reads DVKVTQSSRYLVKRTGEKVFLECVQDMDHENMFWYRQDPGLGLRLIYFSYDVKMKEKGDIPEGYSVSREKKERFSLILESASTNQTSMYLCASSLVQAGTEAFFGQGTRLTVV.

This clone was picked up a small number of times. The rearrangement uses TRBV5-1 and TRBJ1-6; D remains unclear. V lost 0 bases and J lost 7, with 11 bases in between. The CDR3 is 15 residues long. The germline V gene encodes CDR1 SGHRS and CDR2 YFSETQ. The CDR3 sequence: CASSLVAGSNSPLHF. CDR3 DNA: TGCGCCAGCAGCTTGGTGGCGGGATCCAATTCACCCCTCCACTTT. Full variable domain (rest looked up from reference TRBV5-1 and TRBJ1-6): KAGVTQTPRYLIKTRGQQVTLSCSPISGHRSVSWYQQTPGQGLQFLFEYFSETQRNKGNFPGRFSGRQFSNSRSEMNVSTLELGDSALYLCASSLVAGSNSPLHFGNGTRLTVT.

V gene TRBV27 combines with J gene TRBJ2-1; D is perhaps TRBD2 (5 bases). Deletions cut 8 bases from V and 4 bases from J, with 6 bases between. Per the germline V gene, CDR1 is MNHEY and CDR2 is SMNVEV (reference sequence). This CDR3 is built from 11 residues. The CDR3 DNA is TGTGCCAGCGAGCGGTACAATGAGCAGTTCTTC. It encodes CASERYNEQFF.

The table lists this clone with a few counts. The V gene is TRBV30, the J gene TRBJ1-5; possible D gene TRBD1, 5 bases. V lost 2 bases and J lost 7, with 12 bases in between. Germline-derived CDR1 and CDR2 are GTSNPN and SVGIG (reference sequence). The CDR3 contains 13 residues. The CDR3 region has the DNA TGTGCCTGGAGTTTGGGGCAAGCGCAGCCCCAGCATTTT. Protein sequence: CAWSLGQAQPQHF. The entire variable domain, with the rest obtained from reference TRBV30 and TRBJ1-5, is as follows: SQTIHQWPATLVQPVGSPLSLECTVEGTSNPNLYWYRQAAGRGLQLLFYSVGIGQISSEVPQNLSASRPQDRQFILSSKKLLLSDSGFYLCAWSLGQAQPQHFGDGTRLSIL.

The chain recombines TRBV19 with TRBJ2-1; no reliable D call. CDR3 length: 14 amino acids. The V end lost 0 bases, the J end lost 7 bases, and 10 bases lay between the germline ends. Germline CDR1 LNHDA, CDR2 SQIVND (reference sequence). The CDR3: CASSIDPRRNEQFF. The CDR3 DNA reads as TGTGCCAGTAGTATAGATCCGAGGCGGAATGAGCAGTTCTTC.

V is TRBV5-4 and J is TRBJ1-6; D may be TRBD1 (6 bases). This CDR3 is 16 amino acids long. The V end was cut by 0 bases, the J end by 5 bases, with 12 bases between. The germline CDR1 and CDR2 sequences are SGHNT and YYREEE (reference sequence). For the CDR3, the DNA is TGTGCCAGCAGCTTGGGGCGCAGGACAGATAATTCACCCCTCCACTTT. Amino acids: CASSLGRRTDNSPLHF.

J is TRBJ2-5 and V is TRBV19; D is perhaps TRBD1 (6 bases). Germline V lookup: CDR1 LNHDA, CDR2 SQIVND (reference sequence). V was clipped by 6 bases and J by 5 bases, with 13 bases between them. CDR3 size: 13 residues. CDR3 sequence: CASSPHRAETQYF. The DNA for the CDR3 is TGTGCCAGTAGCCCCCACAGGGCTGAGACCCAGTACTTC.

This chain connects TRBV2 to TRBJ1-3, with D tentatively TRBD1 (6 bases). The ends were cut back, 4 bases at V and 4 bases at J, with 14 bases in the middle. This CDR3 contains 15 residues. The germline V gene encodes CDR1 SNHLY and CDR2 FYNNEI. The CDR3 protein is CASSGNRARGNTIYF. CDR3 coding DNA: TGTGCCAGCAGTGGTAACAGGGCCAGAGGAAACACCATATATTTT. The whole variable domain, filled in from reference TRBV2 and TRBJ1-3, reads EPEVTQTPSHQVTQMGQEVILRCVPISNHLYFYWYRQILGQKVEFLVSFYNNEISEKSEIFDDQFSVERPDGSNFTLKIRSTKLEDSAMYFCASSGNRARGNTIYFGEGSWLTVV.

The J gene is TRBJ1-1, the V gene TRBV25-1, with 12 nucleotides matching TRBD1. V lost 8 bases to trimming and J lost 10 bases; unmatched junction nucleotides: 11. Germline assignment: CDR1 MGHDK and CDR2 SYGVNS. The CDR3 sequence is 14 residues long. The CDR3 nucleotides read TGTGCCAGCCTAGGGGACAGGGGGCTATTCGTAGCTTTCTTT. Protein: CASLGDRGLFVAFF.

V and J are TRBV5-1 and TRBJ2-5; 8 bases align to TRBD2. The CDR3 spans 12 residues. The junction had 5 bases not matched to a gene; V was cut back by 5 bases and J by 8 bases. Germline V gene lookup returns CDR1 SGHRS and CDR2 YFSETQ. This CDR3 reads CASSSSGLTQYF. As DNA, the CDR3 is TGCGCCAGCAGTTCTAGCGGGTTAACCCAGTACTTC.